This T cell receptor (beta chain) was sequenced during a study of blood T cell repertoires in COVID-19. Study at large: Specimens from acute and convalescent COVID-19 originated in the United States, Italy and Spain.

Data came from immunoSEQ multiplex PCR; TCRdb stores just in-frame clones and leaves some out. Here the sample spans hundreds of thousands of clones, roughly 89% being singletons. This clone was observed a single time. The TCR sequence derives from a woman aged 40 to 50 who had recovered from COVID-19. The sample consisted of PBMCs or T cells enriched from blood (not recorded which).

CDR3 coding DNA: TGTGCCAGCAGCCGGGACTTGAAAGAGACCCAGTACTTC. It yields the protein CASSRDLKETQYF. The chain links TRBV2 to TRBJ2-5, with D perhaps matching TRBD2 (6 bases). The ends were cut back, 6 bases at V and 3 bases at J, with 11 bases in the middle. Germline V gene sequence: CDR1 SNHLY, CDR2 FYNNEI. The CDR3 runs to 13 residues.